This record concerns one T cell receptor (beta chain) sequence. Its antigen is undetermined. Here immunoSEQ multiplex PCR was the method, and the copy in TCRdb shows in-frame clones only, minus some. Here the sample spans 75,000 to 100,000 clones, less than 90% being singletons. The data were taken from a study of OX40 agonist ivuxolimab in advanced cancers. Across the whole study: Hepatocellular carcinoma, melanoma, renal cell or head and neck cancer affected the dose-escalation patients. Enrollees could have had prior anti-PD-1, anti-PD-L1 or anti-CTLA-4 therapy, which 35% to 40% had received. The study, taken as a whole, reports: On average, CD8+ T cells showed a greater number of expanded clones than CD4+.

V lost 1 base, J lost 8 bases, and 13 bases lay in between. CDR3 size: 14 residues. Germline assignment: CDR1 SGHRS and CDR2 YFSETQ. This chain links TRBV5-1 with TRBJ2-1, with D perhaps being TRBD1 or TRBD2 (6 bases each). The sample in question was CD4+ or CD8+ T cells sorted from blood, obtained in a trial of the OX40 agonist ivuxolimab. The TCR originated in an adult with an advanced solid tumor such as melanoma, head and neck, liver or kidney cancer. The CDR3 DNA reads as TGCGCCAGCAGCTTGTTCCAGGGGAGGCATGAGCAGTTCTTC. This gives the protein CASSLFQGRHEQFF. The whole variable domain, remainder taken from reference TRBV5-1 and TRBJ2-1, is KAGVTQTPRYLIKTRGQQVTLSCSPISGHRSVSWYQQTPGQGLQFLFEYFSETQRNKGNFPGRFSGRQFSNSRSEMNVSTLELGDSALYLCASSLFQGRHEQFFGPGTRLTVL.